Included here is one T cell receptor (beta chain) sequence, with context. Its antigen remains unknown. The CDR3 extends 3 residues past the end of the read, so its final part is completed from the germline J gene. This entry is derived from a study of T cells in women clearing cervical HPV infection. Cervical HPV DNA detected by MY09/MY11 PCR, typed by dot-blot. The CDR3 totals 15 residues. CDR1 and CDR2 from the germline V gene are SGHNT and YENEEA. Study-wide points: CIN3+ cases had significantly higher TCR richness than controls; evenness did not differ. Combining TCR richness with V gene abundances gave approximately 0.8 AUC. Each sample's T-cell count was unknown, possibly confounding richness.

Data came from immunoSEQ multiplex PCR; TCRdb stores just in-frame clones and leaves some out. The sample has about 27,000 clones. This chain joins TRBV11-3 and TRBJ1-2; no reliable D call. The receptor's source is a woman aged 18 to 75 with a cervical HPV16 infection that either progressed to CIN3+ or cleared (not recorded which). Sequencing was carried out using blood buffy coat. The CDR3 sequence is CASSRSSGSRNDYTF. CDR3 DNA, as far as it was read: TGTGCCAGCAGCCGTAGTAGCGGGAGCCGCAATGAC.